This T cell receptor (beta chain) was sequenced in a study of T-cell memory formation after mild COVID-19. Using its own MiXCR run on the 5' RACE reads, TCRdb lists one record per CDR3 protein. The sample consists of about 390,000 distinct CDR3 sequences, 16% of them appearing once. This clonotype was obtained from a man younger than 35 who had mild COVID-19 (a few samples of this study predate the infection). Cell type and time point are not known. The sample taken for sequencing was PBMCs or a T cell subset sorted from them (not recorded which).

The CDR3 region is CASALMGAHDYGYTF. The CDR3 DNA reads TGTGCCAGCGCCCTGATGGGGGCTCATGACTATGGCTACACCTTC. This chain connects TRBV6-2 or TRBV6-3 to TRBJ1-2; D possibly corresponds to TRBD1 (6 bases). The germline V and J ends were trimmed by 8 bases and 3 bases, with 19 bases remaining between them. Germline lookup yields CDR1 MNHEY and CDR2 SVGEGT. The CDR3 length is 15 residues.